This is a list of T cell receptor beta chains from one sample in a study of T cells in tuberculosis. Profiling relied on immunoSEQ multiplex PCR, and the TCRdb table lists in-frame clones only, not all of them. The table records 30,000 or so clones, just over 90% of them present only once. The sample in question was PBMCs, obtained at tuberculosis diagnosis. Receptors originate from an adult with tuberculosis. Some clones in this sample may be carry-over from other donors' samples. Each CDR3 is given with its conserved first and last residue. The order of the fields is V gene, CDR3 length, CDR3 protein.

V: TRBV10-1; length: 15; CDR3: CASSIGTTPYNEQFF
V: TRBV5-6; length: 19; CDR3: CASSLRTSGGAKGIDTQYF
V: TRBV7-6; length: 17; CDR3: CASSAEQTLSSGNTIYF
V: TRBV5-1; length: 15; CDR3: CASSFWGDESDTQYF
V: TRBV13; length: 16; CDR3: CASSLVFGTGAHEQYF
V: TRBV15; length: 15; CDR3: CATSRDGLAIDEQYF
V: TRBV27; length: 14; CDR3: CASSLDYLTDEQYF
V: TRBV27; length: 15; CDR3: CASSSVKSLSYEQYF
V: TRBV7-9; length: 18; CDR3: CASSSGQGLVSGANVLTF
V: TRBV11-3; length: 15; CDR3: CASSRTSGVSDTQYF
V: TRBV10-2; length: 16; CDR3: CASSESFGGGTDTQYF
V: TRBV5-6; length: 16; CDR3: CASSLGWRGIGEKLFF
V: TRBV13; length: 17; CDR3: CASSSTRRESRITEAFF
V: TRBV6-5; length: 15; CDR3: CASSVDGLSNQPQHF